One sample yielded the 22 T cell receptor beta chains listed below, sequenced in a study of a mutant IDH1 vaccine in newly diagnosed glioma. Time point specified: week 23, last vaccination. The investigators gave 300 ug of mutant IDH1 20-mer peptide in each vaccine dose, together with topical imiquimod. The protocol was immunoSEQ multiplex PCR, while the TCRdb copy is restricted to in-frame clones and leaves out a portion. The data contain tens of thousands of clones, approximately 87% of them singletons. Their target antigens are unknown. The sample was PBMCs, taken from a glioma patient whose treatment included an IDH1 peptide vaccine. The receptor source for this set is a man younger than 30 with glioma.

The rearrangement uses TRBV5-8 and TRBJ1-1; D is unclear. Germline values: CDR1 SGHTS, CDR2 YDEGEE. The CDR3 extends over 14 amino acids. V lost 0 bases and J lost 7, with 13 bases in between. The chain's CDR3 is CASSLGGLRIEAFF. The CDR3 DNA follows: TGTGCCAGCAGCTTGGGGGGTCTACGGATTGAAGCTTTCTTT.

This CDR3 is CASSIHTQTSGGYNEQFF. DNA of the CDR3: TGTGCCAGTAGTATCCATACCCAGACTAGCGGGGGCTACAATGAGCAGTTCTTC. This rearrangement joins TRBV19 to TRBJ2-1, with TRBD2 matching 12 bases. V shed 3 bases, J shed 3 bases, and the junction held 9 bases outside the gene matches. The V gene's germline CDR1 is LNHDA and CDR2 SQIVND (reference sequence). The CDR3 runs 18 residues.

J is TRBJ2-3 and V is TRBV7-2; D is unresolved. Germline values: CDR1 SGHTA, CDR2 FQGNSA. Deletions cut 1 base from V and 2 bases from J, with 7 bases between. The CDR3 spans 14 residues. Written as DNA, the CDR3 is TGTGCCAGCAGCTTAGTACTCCTCACAGATACGCAGTATTTT. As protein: CASSLVLLTDTQYF.

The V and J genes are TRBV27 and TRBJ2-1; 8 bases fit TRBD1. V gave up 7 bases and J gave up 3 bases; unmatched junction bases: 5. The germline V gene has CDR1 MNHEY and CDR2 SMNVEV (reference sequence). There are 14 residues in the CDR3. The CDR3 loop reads CASTMTGVYNEQFF. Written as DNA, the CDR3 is TGTGCCAGCACTATGACAGGGGTCTACAATGAGCAGTTCTTC.

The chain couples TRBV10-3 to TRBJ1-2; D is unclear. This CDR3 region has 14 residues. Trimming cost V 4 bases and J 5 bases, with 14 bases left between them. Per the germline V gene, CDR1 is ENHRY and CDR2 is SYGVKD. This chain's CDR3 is CAISAPAGRYGYTF. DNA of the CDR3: TGTGCCATCAGTGCCCCGGCCGGACGTTATGGCTACACCTTC.

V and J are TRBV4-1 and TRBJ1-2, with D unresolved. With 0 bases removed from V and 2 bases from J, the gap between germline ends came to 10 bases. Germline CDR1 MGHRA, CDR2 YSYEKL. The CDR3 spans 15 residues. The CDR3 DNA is TGCGCCAGCAGCCAAGAGAGGACGGTAAACTATGGCTACACCTTC. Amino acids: CASSQERTVNYGYTF.

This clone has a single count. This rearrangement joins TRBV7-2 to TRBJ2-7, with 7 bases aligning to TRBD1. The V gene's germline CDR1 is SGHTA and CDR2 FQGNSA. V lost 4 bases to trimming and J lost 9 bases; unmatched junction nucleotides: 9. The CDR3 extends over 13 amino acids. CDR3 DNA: TGTGCCAGCAGCTCTCACAGGGGTCAAGGGCAGTACTTC. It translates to CASSSHRGQGQYF.

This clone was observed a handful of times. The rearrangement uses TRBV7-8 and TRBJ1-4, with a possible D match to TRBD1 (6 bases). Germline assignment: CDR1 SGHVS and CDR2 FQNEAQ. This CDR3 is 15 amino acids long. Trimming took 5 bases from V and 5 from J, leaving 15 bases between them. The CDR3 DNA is TGTGCCAGCAGCGGGAACACAGGGAGGAATGAAAAACTGTTTTTT. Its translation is CASSGNTGRNEKLFF.

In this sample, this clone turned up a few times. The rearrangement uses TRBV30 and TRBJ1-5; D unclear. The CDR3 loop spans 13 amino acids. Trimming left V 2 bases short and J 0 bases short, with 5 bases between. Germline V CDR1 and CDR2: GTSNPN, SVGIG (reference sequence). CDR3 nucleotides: TGTGCCTGGAGTAGGAATAGCAATCAGCCCCAGCATTTT. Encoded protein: CAWSRNSNQPQHF. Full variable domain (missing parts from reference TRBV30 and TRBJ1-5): SQTIHQWPATLVQPVGSPLSLECTVEGTSNPNLYWYRQAAGRGLQLLFYSVGIGQISSEVPQNLSASRPQDRQFILSSKKLLLSDSGFYLCAWSRNSNQPQHFGDGTRLSIL.

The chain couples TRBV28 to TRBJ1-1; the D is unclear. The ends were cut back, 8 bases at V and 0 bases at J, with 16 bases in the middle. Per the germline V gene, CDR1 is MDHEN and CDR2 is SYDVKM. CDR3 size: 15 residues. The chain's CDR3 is CASQEGWYMNTEAFF. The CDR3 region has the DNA TGTGCCAGCCAGGAAGGTTGGTATATGAACACTGAAGCTTTCTTT.

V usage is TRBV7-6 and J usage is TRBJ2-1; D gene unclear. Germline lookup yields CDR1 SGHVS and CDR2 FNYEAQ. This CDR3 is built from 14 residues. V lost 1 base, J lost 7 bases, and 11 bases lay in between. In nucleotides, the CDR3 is TGTGCCAGCAGCTTAGAATCGTCTGGGAATGAGCAGTTCTTC. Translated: CASSLESSGNEQFF.

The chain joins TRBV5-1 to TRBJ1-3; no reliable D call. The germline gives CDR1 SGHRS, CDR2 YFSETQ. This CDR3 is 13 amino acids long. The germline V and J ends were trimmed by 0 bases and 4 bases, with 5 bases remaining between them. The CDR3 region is CASSLARGNTIYF. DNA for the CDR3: TGCGCCAGCAGCTTGGCACGGGGAAACACCATATATTTT.

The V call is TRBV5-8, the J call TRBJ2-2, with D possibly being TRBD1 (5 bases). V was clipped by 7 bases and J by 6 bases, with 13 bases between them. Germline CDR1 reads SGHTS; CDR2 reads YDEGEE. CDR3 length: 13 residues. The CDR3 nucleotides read TGTGCCAGCCCTGCCTCACAGGCCGGGGAGCTGTTTTTT. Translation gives CASPASQAGELFF.

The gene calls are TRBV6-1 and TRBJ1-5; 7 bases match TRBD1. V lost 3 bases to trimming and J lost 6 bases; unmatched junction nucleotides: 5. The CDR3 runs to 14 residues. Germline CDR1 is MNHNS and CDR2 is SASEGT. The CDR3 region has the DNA TGTGCCAGCAGTGACGGGACAGATTTTCAGCCCCAGCATTTT. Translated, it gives CASSDGTDFQPQHF.

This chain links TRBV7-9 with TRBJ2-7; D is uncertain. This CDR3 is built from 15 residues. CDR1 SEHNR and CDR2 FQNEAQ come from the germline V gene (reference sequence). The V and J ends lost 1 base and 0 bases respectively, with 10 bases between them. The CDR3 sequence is CASSLVVGNSYEQYF. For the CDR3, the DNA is TGTGCCAGCAGCTTAGTTGTAGGGAACTCCTACGAGCAGTACTTC.

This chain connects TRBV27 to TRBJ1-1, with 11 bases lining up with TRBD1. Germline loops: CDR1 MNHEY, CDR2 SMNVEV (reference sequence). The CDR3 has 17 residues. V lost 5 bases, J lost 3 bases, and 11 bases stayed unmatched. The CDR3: CASSPFGQGARDTEAFF. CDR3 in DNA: TGTGCCAGCAGTCCCTTCGGACAGGGGGCCCGGGACACTGAAGCTTTCTTT.

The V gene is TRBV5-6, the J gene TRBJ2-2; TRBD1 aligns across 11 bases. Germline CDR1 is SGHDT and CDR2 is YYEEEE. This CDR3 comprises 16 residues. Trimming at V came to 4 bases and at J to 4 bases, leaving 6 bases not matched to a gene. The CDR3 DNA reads TGTGCCAGCAGCACGGACAGGGGGCATAGCACCGGGGAGCTGTTTTTT. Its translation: CASSTDRGHSTGELFF.

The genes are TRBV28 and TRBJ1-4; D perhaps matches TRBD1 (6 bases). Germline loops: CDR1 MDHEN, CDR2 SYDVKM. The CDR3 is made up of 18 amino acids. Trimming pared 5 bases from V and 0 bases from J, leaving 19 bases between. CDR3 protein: CASSISGHGKATNEKLFF. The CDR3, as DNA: TGTGCCAGCAGTATCTCGGGACATGGGAAAGCAACTAATGAAAAACTGTTTTTT.

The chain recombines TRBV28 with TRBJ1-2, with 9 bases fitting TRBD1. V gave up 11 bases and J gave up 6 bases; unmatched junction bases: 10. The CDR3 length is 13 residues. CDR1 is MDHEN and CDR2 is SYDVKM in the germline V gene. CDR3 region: CASRGDRADGYTF. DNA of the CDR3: TGTGCCTCAAGGGGGGACAGGGCTGATGGCTACACCTTC.

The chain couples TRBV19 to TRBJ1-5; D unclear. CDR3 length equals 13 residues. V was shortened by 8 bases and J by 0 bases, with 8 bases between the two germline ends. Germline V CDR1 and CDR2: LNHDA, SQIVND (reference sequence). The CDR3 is CASDRYSNQPQHF. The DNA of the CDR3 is TGTGCCAGTGATCGATATAGCAATCAGCCCCAGCATTTT.

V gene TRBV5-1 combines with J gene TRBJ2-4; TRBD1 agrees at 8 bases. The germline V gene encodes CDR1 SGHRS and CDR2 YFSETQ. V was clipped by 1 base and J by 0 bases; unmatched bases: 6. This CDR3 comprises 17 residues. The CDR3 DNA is TGCGCCAGCAGCTTGACCGGACAGGGTCTAGCCAAAAACATTCAGTACTTC. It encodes CASSLTGQGLAKNIQYF.

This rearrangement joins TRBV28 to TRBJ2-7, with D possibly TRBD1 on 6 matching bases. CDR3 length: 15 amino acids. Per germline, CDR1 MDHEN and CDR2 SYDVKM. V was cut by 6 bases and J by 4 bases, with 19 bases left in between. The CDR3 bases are TGTGCCAGCAGCTCCCCCCCAGGGGACGGTTACGAGCAGTACTTC. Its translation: CASSSPPGDGYEQYF.